Described below is a single TCR beta chain sequence and its context. This clonotype was counted ten times or more. Its recognized antigen is unknown. No base-level quality is on record; no much larger clone is a single base apart. This sample is drawn from a study of CD8 T cells in ankylosing spondylitis (TCRdb year 2017). With respect to the entire study: The study profiled T cell receptor beta repertoires in healthy donors and ankylosing spondylitis patients to find disease-linked TCR variants. Peripheral blood samples were taken, and synovial fluid was additionally collected from ankylosing spondylitis patients. In total, the full study cohort was made up of 108 healthy donors and roughly 27 ankylosing spondylitis patients. Study-wide conclusions, independent of this receptor: Some of the motif variants had been reported before in the synovial fluid and blood of reactive arthritis patients, a finding that suggests common disease-initiation mechanisms. Significant enrichment of the disease-linked clones was reported in matched synovial fluid samples from ankylosing spondylitis patients. A CD8+ phenotype was shown by the disease-linked clones, which were found at relatively low frequencies in peripheral blood. A TCR beta motif of fewer than 10 highly homologous amino acid variants appeared characteristic of blood from ankylosing spondylitis patients.

A distance of 16 bases separates the germline ends of V and J, which lose 0 bases and 5 bases respectively. Reading the germline V gene gives CDR1 LGHNA and CDR2 YNFKEQ. Measured from the cysteine to the phenylalanine, the CDR3 is 16 residues long. Only the CDR3 portion is preserved as DNA: 48 bases, with reading frame beginning at the first base. The sample was run on an Illumina HiSeq 2500. Quantitative 5'-RACE with molecular barcodes was the method used to prepare the TCR beta libraries. In the authors' own workflow: A new computational method, built on a probabilistic model of VDJ rearrangement, was used to identify disease-linked TCR variants. The raw public reads went through TCRdb reprocessing: fastp at Q25, MiXCR clone calling, in-frame beta chains kept. A single entry per CDR3 protein holds the most common genes and DNA from its merged rows. It is TCRdb's table, rather than the study itself, that gives the V and J calls and clone size. The sample includes about 210,000 distinct CDR3 sequences, with roughly 6.6% observed a single time. The ten largest clones represent 14% of the sample.

In this chain, TRBV4-2 is recombined with TRBJ2-5, with no confidently assigned D gene. Sequencing input: blood, either unsorted or a sorted T cell fraction (not recorded which). This TCR was sampled from a male donor with ankylosing spondylitis. The CDR3 region has the sequence CASSQDRYLEAETQYF. Here is the DNA: TGTGCCAGCAGCCAAGATCGCTACCTTGAGGCGGAGACCCAGTACTTC.